Listed here are 7 T cell receptor beta chains from one sample, sequenced in a study of blood T cell repertoires in COVID-19. Assay: immunoSEQ multiplex PCR; the TCRdb copy retains only in-frame clones and omits some. Found here are 120,000 to 150,000 clones, 88% of them singletons; the top ten hold 2.3%. The sample was peripheral blood. These receptors all stem from a human donor in a cohort sampled during active COVID-19.

CDR3 loop: CASSLGSGGVQETQYF. In DNA, the CDR3 is TGTGCCAGCAGCCTGGGAAGCGGGGGAGTACAAGAGACCCAGTACTTC. The chain has TRBV5-4 and TRBJ2-5, with 8 nucleotides matching TRBD2. This CDR3 has 16 amino acids. Germline CDR1 SGHNT, CDR2 YYREEE (reference sequence). V shed 4 bases and J 2 bases; nucleotides not matched to a gene: 10.

The V and J genes are TRBV19 and TRBJ2-3, with TRBD2 matching 15 bases. This CDR3 contains 17 residues. V gave up 3 bases and J gave up 7 bases; unmatched junction bases: 8. From germline, CDR1 is LNHDA and CDR2 SQIVND (reference sequence). As DNA, the CDR3 is TGTGCCAGTAGTATCTACGTGGGGACTAGCGGGGGGAATACGCAGTATTTT. This translates into CASSIYVGTSGGNTQYF.

This clone was counted once. This chain uses TRBV5-1 with TRBJ2-1; maybe TRBD2 (6 bases). This CDR3 has 16 residues. Germline-derived CDR1 and CDR2 are SGHRS and YFSETQ. V lost 0 bases to trimming and J lost 6 bases, with 16 bases between them. The CDR3 loop reads CASSLDGTPATNEQFF. Written as DNA, the CDR3 is TGCGCCAGCAGCTTGGACGGGACTCCCGCCACCAATGAGCAGTTCTTC.

This clone has only one observation. The chain carries TRBV19 and TRBJ1-6; no definite D call. The CDR3 runs to 16 residues. V lost 3 bases and J lost 9, with 18 bases in between. Per the germline V gene, CDR1 is LNHDA and CDR2 is SQIVND (reference sequence). CDR3 in DNA: TGTGCCAGTAGTATTTCTGCAGCCGGGTATGGTTCACCCCTCCACTTT. Protein product: CASSISAAGYGSPLHF.

This chain connects TRBV30 to TRBJ1-1; D perhaps matches TRBD1 (5 bases). The CDR3 runs to 13 residues. Per germline, CDR1 GTSNPN and CDR2 SVGIG (reference sequence). Trimming removed 5 bases from V and 11 bases from J, with 21 bases in between. For the CDR3, the DNA is TGTGCCTGGGCCTTGGACAACCCGAAGTCGGCTTTCTTT. Translation gives CAWALDNPKSAFF.

The V call is TRBV7-9, the J call TRBJ1-3; possible D gene TRBD1, 6 bases. The V and J ends lost 5 bases and 0 bases respectively, with 11 bases between them. CDR1 and CDR2 (germline): SEHNR, FQNEAQ (reference sequence). The CDR3 sequence is 15 residues long. The DNA of the CDR3 is TGTGCCAGCAGCCCCGGACAGATCTCTGGAAACACCATATATTTT. Its translation is CASSPGQISGNTIYF.

This clone was observed once. The chain carries TRBV30 and TRBJ1-5; no clear D gene. V was shortened by 0 bases and J by 4 bases, with 7 bases between the two germline ends. The CDR3 covers 13 residues. Germline CDR1 reads GTSNPN; CDR2 reads SVGIG (reference sequence). CDR3 sequence reads: CAWSVTINQPQHF. CDR3 nucleotides: TGTGCCTGGAGTGTAACTATAAATCAGCCCCAGCATTTT.